This T cell receptor beta chain was sequenced for a study of blood T cell repertoires in COVID-19 (TCRdb year 2020). At the level of the whole study: Samples from collaborators originated in the United States, Italy and Spain and spanned both the acute and convalescent phases of COVID-19. Deeply sampled blood TCRbeta repertoires from subjects exposed to, actively infected with, or recovered from COVID-19 were included in the dataset. Samples came from the ongoing ImmuneRACE study (first 160 participants) plus 1,254 subjects from 6 global collaborators. Where available, HLA class I and class II types were taken from metadata supplied by the sample provider and were not determined by assay-based typing. A de-identified subject ID, COVID-19 status, age in years and sex were almost always included in the sample metadata. A freely available public database, intended as a resource for researchers studying the immune response to SARS-CoV-2, is where the repertoires were released. The material from the prospective study consisted of cDNA or gDNA derived from T cells, B-cell-depleted T cells, or PBMCs.

Comments on this clone: Its antigen target is currently unknown. Base qualities were left out, and no much larger clone turns up one base away.

On the study overall, not on this receptor specifically: The amount of clinical and demographic metadata varied by source and participant and was provided uncurated.

The CDR3 sequence holds 17 residues, the cysteine and phenylalanine included. Only the CDR3 region is kept as DNA, spanning 51 bases read in frame from base 1. Trimming removed 5 bases from V and 1 base from J, leaving 18 bases between the germline ends. The germline V gene specifies MDHEN as CDR1 and SYDVKM as CDR2. TCRbeta CDR3 regions were amplified from genomic DNA by means of the immunoSEQ Assay, a bias-controlled multiplex PCR. Per the authors' processing: The number of nucleated cells in each sample was estimated by amplification of reference gene primers within the assay. To quantify the absolute abundance of each unique TCRbeta CDR3 rearrangement, sequence reads were collapsed and filtered. For each sample, productive Simpson clonality was calculated as the square root of Simpson's diversity index across productive rearrangements. TCRdb took over this immuneACCESS table, retaining in-frame rearrangements with V and J assigned. Such tables are incomplete; in checked studies, under half of the missing clones stem from an unresolved V gene, and the remainder is unexplained. For V, J and clone size, that table is used; D and trimming come from the DNA. The sample table records a few hundred thousand clones; around 89% of these occur just once. Over 6% of the sample belongs to the ten largest clones.

A second Seattle source provided samples from volunteer blood donors who had recovered from COVID-19. Each collaborating institution followed its own protocols to collect whole blood in K2EDTA tubes. For TCRbeta analysis, collaborator samples were shipped as frozen whole blood, as isolated PBMCs, or as DNA extracted from either sample type. Input material: peripheral blood. The V and J segments used are TRBV28 and TRBJ1-5, with the D gene not clear enough to name. The sequence was obtained from a woman in her 30s who had recovered from COVID-19. The nucleotide sequence reads as follows: TGTGCCAGCAGTAGTCTTCGGGGTCTGAGAAGCAATCAGCCCCAGCATTTT. Its protein reads: CASSSLRGLRSNQPQHF.